This T cell receptor beta chain was documented in a study of naive and memory T cell subsets. Study observations and caveats: Clonotypes are single alpha or beta chains, not paired receptors. The power law exponent of TCR abundance differed between naive and memory cells. In naive cells, over 85% of TCR sequences were seen only once. From naive to CM, EM and EMRA, diversity decreased and Gini increased.

This clonotype was counted at least ten times. The antigen is not known. This CDR3 comprises 12 residues. The germline gives CDR1 SQVTM, CDR2 ANQGSEA. The beta constant-region primer was an equimolar mix of two oligonucleotides covering TRBC1 and TRBC2. The ligated cDNA underwent four PCR rounds using SP2 and nested alpha and beta constant-region primers. TCRdb itself ran the UMI-ligation and nested PCR reads through MiXCR, one entry per CDR3 protein. The sample includes 95,000 to 150,000 distinct CDR3 sequences, 35% to 45% of them seen just once. Sequenced sample: central memory CD4+ T cells from blood. The chain has TRBV29-1 and TRBJ2-5, with a weak D call TRBD2 (5 bases). The receptor was derived from a human donor in good health. CDR3 sequence (DNA): TGCACCATCCGGGATGGCCAAGAGACCCAGTACTTC. Its translation: CTIRDGQETQYF.